Below, one TCR beta chain is given with its context. Its antigen is unknown. The V gene's germline CDR1 is LNHDA and CDR2 SQIVND (reference sequence). Trimming pared 0 bases from V and 5 bases from J, leaving 10 bases between. The length of the CDR3 is 15 residues. The sample originates from a study of cytomegalovirus exposure and HLA in healthy donors. Background on the study: The study placed about 86% of its roughly 410 genotyped donors in the Caucasian-associated ancestry cluster.

Researchers ran the PCR with 60 Vbeta and 13 Jbeta primers. Clones were sequenced by immunoSEQ multiplex PCR, and TCRdb holds only the in-frame ones, with some missing. This table has about 82,000 clones, roughly 64% appearing once. Points from the study as a whole: For cytomegalovirus status, the classifier reportedly gave diagnoses with high specificity and sensitivity. Analysis performed later found 16,000 or so TCR beta sequences associated with HLA alleles at 0.05 false discovery rate. Per a later analysis, HLA-associated TCR beta chains showed more clonal expansion than other, equally common TCR beta chains.

Material: PBMCs. This TCR derives from a woman in her thirties or forties in good health and CMV-seropositive. The chain joins TRBV19 to TRBJ1-4; D is undetermined. The CDR3 protein is CASSIDLVPNEKLFF. Here the CDR3 DNA reads TGTGCCAGTAGTATAGATCTAGTTCCGAATGAAAAACTGTTTTTT.